The following is a T cell receptor beta chain sequence with its context. The data were obtained in a study of blood T cell repertoires in COVID-19. For the study at large: Acute and convalescent COVID-19 samples came from the United States, Italy and Spain.

Data came from immunoSEQ multiplex PCR; TCRdb stores just in-frame clones and leaves some out. The data show fewer than 300,000 clones, approximately 85% seen once. The V and J ends lost 2 bases and 5 bases, in that order; junction bases with no gene match: 6. Germline CDR1 reads SGHDN; CDR2 reads FVKESK. This CDR3 region has 16 residues. This sequence joins TRBV14 and TRBJ2-3; 11 bases line up with TRBD2. The sequence derives from a young woman with acute or convalescent COVID-19. Sequenced material: peripheral blood. CDR3 bases: TGTGCCAGCAGCCAAATAGCGGGAGGGCCACAAGATACGCAGTATTTT. Translating gives CASSQIAGGPQDTQYF.